The 17 T cell receptor beta chains below were found in one sample sequenced in a study of cytomegalovirus exposure and HLA in healthy donors. PCR amplification relied on 60 Vbeta primers (plus 13 Jbeta primers). This table comes from immunoSEQ multiplex PCR, and its TCRdb copy is limited to in-frame clones, with some not included. This sample contains around 200,000 clones. Specimen: PBMCs. The receptors originated from a girl aged 2-9 years in good health and CMV-seropositive.

The V call is TRBV7-3, the J call TRBJ2-3; 9 nucleotides agree with TRBD1. CDR1 and CDR2 from the germline V gene are SGHTA and FQGTGA. This CDR3 has 15 amino acids. Trimming removed 4 bases from V and 2 bases from J; junction bases left unmatched: 4. The CDR3 bases are TGTGCCAGCAGCTCGACAGGGGGAACCACAGATACGCAGTATTTT. Amino acid sequence: CASSSTGGTTDTQYF.

The genes are TRBV18 and TRBJ2-2; 10 bases agree with TRBD1. The trim removed 6 bases at V and 3 bases at J, leaving 10 bases unmatched. Germline CDR1 and CDR2: KGHSH and LQKENI. There are 17 residues in the CDR3. The CDR3 protein is CASSQGAGTGDTGELFF. The CDR3 DNA reads as TGTGCCAGCTCTCAGGGAGCCGGGACAGGGGACACCGGGGAGCTGTTTTTT.

The rearrangement joins TRBV5-6 to TRBJ2-2, with a possible D match to TRBD1 (5 bases). CDR3 length equals 15 residues. Trimming stripped 0 bases from V and 1 base from J, with 7 bases between. Germline CDR1 and CDR2: SGHDT and YYEEEE. The CDR3 nucleotides are TGTGCCAGCAGCTTGGGGACACGGAACACCGGGGAGCTGTTTTTT. Translation: CASSLGTRNTGELFF. The full variable domain, rest sourced from reference TRBV5-6 and TRBJ2-2, is DAGVTQSPTHLIKTRGQQVTLRCSPKSGHDTVSWYQQALGQGPQFIFQYYEEEERQRGNFPDRFSGHQFPNYSSELNVNALLLGDSALYLCASSLGTRNTGELFFGEGSRLTVL.

CDR3 coding DNA: TGCGCCAGCAGCTTCCGACAGGGATTAGAAGAGACCCAGTACTTC. This codes for CASSFRQGLEETQYF. The chain combines TRBV5-1 with TRBJ2-5; TRBD1 agrees at 7 bases. The germline V gene encodes CDR1 SGHRS and CDR2 YFSETQ. The CDR3 consists of 15 residues. J lost 3 bases, V lost 2 bases, and 7 bases had no gene match. The whole variable domain, remainder taken from reference TRBV5-1 and TRBJ2-5, is KAGVTQTPRYLIKTRGQQVTLSCSPISGHRSVSWYQQTPGQGLQFLFEYFSETQRNKGNFPGRFSGRQFSNSRSEMNVSTLELGDSALYLCASSFRQGLEETQYFGPGTRLLVL.

This chain joins TRBV6-1 and TRBJ2-3; 12 nucleotides match TRBD2. In germline, CDR1 is MNHNS, CDR2 SASEGT. The trim removed 4 bases at V and 4 bases at J, leaving 3 bases unmatched. The CDR3 spans 15 residues. The CDR3 sequence: CASSALAGGADTQYF. CDR3 nucleotide sequence: TGTGCCAGCAGTGCACTAGCGGGAGGTGCAGATACGCAGTATTTT.

V gene TRBV28 combines with J gene TRBJ1-4; 8 nucleotides align to TRBD1. The CDR3 is made up of 14 amino acids. Per germline, CDR1 MDHEN and CDR2 SYDVKM. V lost 11 bases to trimming and J lost 8 bases; unmatched junction nucleotides: 13. The CDR3 here is CAVAPGGSGEKLFF. The CDR3 nucleotides read TGTGCCGTCGCACCAGGGGGCTCGGGGGAAAAACTGTTTTTT.

V usage is TRBV19 and J usage is TRBJ1-1, with unresolved D. From germline, CDR1 is LNHDA and CDR2 SQIVND (reference sequence). Trimming took off 3 bases at V and 4 bases at J, with 15 bases between the two ends. This CDR3 spans 15 amino acids. The CDR3 DNA is TGTGCCAGTAGTATTAGTGTCGAGAGGCGCACTGAAGCTTTCTTT. It yields the protein CASSISVERRTEAFF.

The V gene is TRBV6-5, the J gene TRBJ1-1, with D perhaps TRBD1 (6 bases). Deletions cut 6 bases from V and 1 base from J, with 6 bases between. CDR3 length: 12 amino acids. CDR1 is MNHEY and CDR2 is SVGAGI in the germline V gene. CDR3 bases: TGTGCCAGCAGGGGGGCGAACACTGAAGCTTTCTTT. It specifies CASRGANTEAFF.

This chain uses TRBV28 with TRBJ2-5; D may be TRBD1 (6 bases). The CDR3 covers 12 residues. From germline, CDR1 is MDHEN and CDR2 SYDVKM. V was shortened by 5 bases and J by 9 bases, with 13 bases between the two germline ends. In DNA form, the CDR3 reads TGTGCCAGCAGTCTAAACCGACAGGCCCAGTACTTC. Its protein product is CASSLNRQAQYF.

The gene calls are TRBV6-5 and TRBJ2-7; possibly TRBD2 for D (6 bases). The CDR3 runs 13 residues. Germline values: CDR1 MNHEY, CDR2 SVGAGI. The V and J ends lost 2 bases and 6 bases respectively, with 11 bases between them. The CDR3 sequence is CASSYGGKGEQYF. Here the CDR3 DNA reads TGTGCCAGCAGTTACGGGGGGAAGGGCGAGCAGTACTTC.

The chain joins TRBV7-2 to TRBJ2-3, with 16 bases that match TRBD2. CDR1 is SGHTA, CDR2 FQGNSA, per germline. V shed 4 bases, J shed 6 bases, and the junction held 7 bases outside the gene matches. CDR3 length: 17 residues. This CDR3 reads CASSSMGLAGGADTQYF. For the CDR3, the DNA is TGTGCCAGCAGCTCGATGGGACTAGCGGGAGGGGCTGATACGCAGTATTTT.

This chain joins TRBV15 and TRBJ1-5; 8 bases agree with TRBD1. Trimming took 3 bases from V and 10 from J; bases not matched to a gene: 11. The CDR3 is 15 residues long. Per the germline V gene, CDR1 is LNHNV and CDR2 is YYDKDF (reference sequence). This CDR3 reads CATSSTRDRISPQHF. In DNA, the CDR3 is TGTGCCACCAGCAGCACCCGGGACAGGATTTCCCCCCAGCATTTT. Complete variable domain (other parts from reference TRBV15 and TRBJ1-5): DAMVIQNPRYQVTQFGKPVTLSCSQTLNHNVMYWYQQKSSQAPKLLFHYYDKDFNNEADTPDNFQSRRPNTSFCFLDIRSPGLGDTAMYLCATSSTRDRISPQHFGDGTRLSIL.

The chain carries TRBV28 and TRBJ2-3, with 8 bases matching TRBD2. The CDR3 has 15 amino acids. Germline trimming cut 6 bases from V and 2 bases from J; bases unmatched to any gene: 7. Germline V gene sequence: CDR1 MDHEN, CDR2 SYDVKM. CDR3 protein: CASRQAGAATDTQYF. CDR3 DNA: TGTGCCAGCAGACAAGCGGGAGCGGCCACAGATACGCAGTATTTT.

The chain employs TRBV7-2 and TRBJ2-3; no clear D gene. V was clipped by 0 bases and J by 5 bases, with 9 bases between them. Germline V CDR1 and CDR2: SGHTA, FQGNSA. There are 14 residues in the CDR3. The CDR3 DNA is TGTGCCAGCAGCTTAGCGCTTCTAGTAGATACGCAGTATTTT. This encodes CASSLALLVDTQYF.

This chain links TRBV28 with TRBJ2-7; D is perhaps TRBD1 (6 bases). CDR1 and CDR2 from the germline V gene are MDHEN and SYDVKM. CDR3 size: 15 residues. V lost 2 bases to trimming and J lost 1 base, with 12 bases between them. The CDR3 loop is CASSLGGPPSYEQYF. DNA for the CDR3: TGTGCCAGCAGTTTAGGGGGCCCACCTTCCTACGAGCAGTACTTC.

V gene TRBV25-1 combines with J gene TRBJ2-2; D ambiguous. The V gene's germline CDR1 is MGHDK and CDR2 SYGVNS. The CDR3 has 13 amino acids. The V end lost 7 bases, the J end lost 1 base, and 7 bases lay between the germline ends. The CDR3 is CASTDWNTGELFF. DNA of the CDR3: TGTGCCAGCACTGACTGGAACACCGGGGAGCTGTTTTTT.

This chain's CDR3 is CSLPAYNEQFF. CDR3 nucleotide sequence: TGCTCACTACCGGCCTACAATGAGCAGTTCTTC. This chain links TRBV20-1 with TRBJ2-1; no definite D call. Germline CDR1 DFQATT, CDR2 SNEGSKA (reference sequence). The CDR3 loop spans 11 amino acids.